The clone carrying this T cell receptor beta chain was picked up many times. Antigen specificity is unknown. The germline V gene encodes CDR1 MDHEN and CDR2 SYDVKM. The V end lost 6 bases, the J end lost 6 bases, and 12 bases lay between the germline ends. This CDR3 is 13 amino acids long. This entry is derived from a study of T cells in Graves' hyperthyroidism and ophthalmopathy. General study points: Researchers found most expanded thyroid clonotypes above 0.001 in blood as well.

The investigators amplified TCR beta CDR3 regions from RNA transcripts. The HTBI primer set drove a first-round RT-PCR of the TCR CDR3. TCRdb ran MiXCR on the multiplex PCR reads and lists one entry per CDR3 protein. This sample has about 360,000 distinct CDR3 sequences; approximately 13% occur once, and the top ten carry about 9.1%. J is TRBJ1-5 and V is TRBV28; D is perhaps TRBD1 (6 bases). The receptor was derived from a woman between 18 and 29 years old with Graves' hyperthyroidism. The specimen was blood. The chain's CDR3 is CASSTGPAQPQHF. In DNA form, the CDR3 reads TGTGCCAGCAGCACAGGGCCGGCTCAGCCCCAGCATTTT.